These 29 T cell receptor beta chains were all obtained from the same sample, sequenced in a study of shared clonotypes between healthy human individuals. Sequenced by immunoSEQ multiplex PCR; TCRdb stores in-frame clones only, minus some. The sample contains over a million clones, around four fifths of which appear only once. The sequenced material came from memory CD4+ T cells sorted from blood. Subset: CD45RA-negative fraction. The origin of the receptors is a man between 18 and 29 years old in good health.

This clone has just a few counts. The genes are TRBV5-1 and TRBJ2-3; 8 nucleotides match TRBD2. The germline CDR1 and CDR2 sequences are SGHRS and YFSETQ. The CDR3 is 18 residues long. Unmatched junction bases numbered 10, after V lost 0 bases and J lost 1 base. The CDR3 is CASSLEAGVPSGTDTQYF. CDR3 nucleotide sequence: TGCGCCAGCAGCTTGGAAGCGGGGGTTCCCTCGGGCACAGATACGCAGTATTTT.

Here the CDR3 DNA reads TGCGCCAGCAGCCGGTTCGGGCAGGAGAACATTCAGTACTTC. Its protein is CASSRFGQENIQYF. This chain joins TRBV4-1 and TRBJ2-4; D is unclear. Germline-derived CDR1 and CDR2 are MGHRA and YSYEKL. V lost 4 bases and J 7 bases, leaving 14 bases between the germline ends. The CDR3 is 14 amino acids.

The CDR3 sequence is CASSIGLGGSYNEQFF. In DNA form, the CDR3 reads TGTGCCAGTAGTATTGGACTAGGGGGCTCCTACAATGAGCAGTTCTTC. V gene TRBV19 combines with J gene TRBJ2-1; D is possibly TRBD2 (7 bases). The ends were cut back, 3 bases at V and 0 bases at J, with 12 bases in the middle. Germline CDR1 and CDR2: LNHDA and SQIVND (reference sequence). This CDR3 comprises 16 residues.

The chain links TRBV19 to TRBJ1-1; maybe TRBD1 (6 bases). Per germline, CDR1 LNHDA and CDR2 SQIVND (reference sequence). Trimming removed 9 bases from V and 5 bases from J, with 19 bases in between. The CDR3 extends over 14 amino acids. Here the CDR3 DNA reads TGTGCCAGCGCTAGGCTACAGGGTAGGACTGAAGCTTTCTTT. Amino acid sequence: CASARLQGRTEAFF.

V gene TRBV11-1 combines with J gene TRBJ1-3; weak D call: TRBD1 (5 bases). Germline CDR1 reads SGHAT; CDR2 reads FQDESV (reference sequence). Trimming stripped 3 bases from V and 0 bases from J, with 9 bases between. The CDR3 covers 15 residues. The CDR3 loop reads CASSFGHLSGNTIYF. The CDR3 DNA reads TGTGCCAGCAGCTTCGGACATCTCTCTGGAAACACCATATATTTT.

This clone has only one observation. The V and J genes are TRBV11-3 and TRBJ2-5; TRBD2 matches 8 bases. In germline, CDR1 is SGHNT, CDR2 YENEEA. The CDR3 length is 15 residues. The V and J ends lost 2 bases and 3 bases, in that order; junction bases with no gene match: 5. The CDR3 is CASSLKRRGEETQYF. The CDR3 bases are TGTGCCAGCAGCTTAAAAAGGCGGGGGGAAGAGACCCAGTACTTC.

The chain has TRBV5-6 and TRBJ2-5; the match to TRBD2 covers 7 bases. The CDR3 totals 17 residues. Germline CDR1 SGHDT, CDR2 YYEEEE. V lost 4 bases, J lost 5 bases, and 17 bases stayed unmatched. As DNA, the CDR3 is TGTGCCAGCAGCCGGTGGGGACGCGGGAGCGGTATCGAGACCCAGTACTTC. Protein: CASSRWGRGSGIETQYF. Combining the CDR3 with reference TRBV5-6 and TRBJ2-5 gives the whole variable domain DAGVTQSPTHLIKTRGQQVTLRCSPKSGHDTVSWYQQALGQGPQFIFQYYEEEERQRGNFPDRFSGHQFPNYSSELNVNALLLGDSALYLCASSRWGRGSGIETQYFGPGTRLLVL.

This CDR3 reads CASSETSGGGTDTQYF. CDR3 bases: TGTGCCAGCAGTGAAACAAGCGGGGGTGGTACAGATACGCAGTATTTT. The V call is TRBV6-1, the J call TRBJ2-3, with 8 bases lining up with TRBD2. The ends lost 2 bases at V and 3 bases at J; junction bases unmatched: 7. Germline V gene sequence: CDR1 MNHNS, CDR2 SASEGT. This CDR3 contains 16 residues.

The V call is TRBV7-2, the J call TRBJ2-7; a possible D gene is TRBD2 (6 bases). Trimming left V 1 base short and J 3 bases short, with 13 bases between. CDR3 length: 15 amino acids. The V gene's germline CDR1 is SGHTA and CDR2 FQGNSA. CDR3 amino acids: CASSLGSQGGYEQYF. The CDR3 region has the DNA TGTGCCAGCAGCTTAGGCTCCCAGGGAGGCTACGAGCAGTACTTC. The full variable domain, in which reference TRBV7-2 and TRBJ2-7 provide the parts outside the CDR3, is GAGVSQSPSNKVTEKGKDVELRCDPISGHTALYWYRQSLGQGLEFLIYFQGNSAPDKSGLPSDRFSAERTGGSVSTLTIQRTQQEDSAVYLCASSLGSQGGYEQYFGPGTRLTVT.

This chain joins TRBV6-1 and TRBJ2-5; D unresolved. The CDR3 consists of 11 residues. V lost 4 bases, J lost 5 bases, and 5 bases lay in between. Germline V gene data show CDR1 as MNHNS and CDR2 as SASEGT. The CDR3 nucleotides are TGTGCCAGCAGTGGACGGGAGACCCAGTACTTC. Amino acid sequence: CASSGRETQYF.

The genes are TRBV10-2 and TRBJ2-5; 8 nucleotides line up with TRBD2. Germline loops: CDR1 WSHSY, CDR2 SAAADI. The CDR3 has 14 residues. V dropped 8 bases and J dropped 1; count of bases not matched to a gene: 6. The CDR3 loop reads CASGAGARQETQYF. CDR3 in DNA: TGCGCCAGCGGAGCGGGAGCGCGCCAAGAGACCCAGTACTTC.

This clone showed up just a few times. The chain employs TRBV11-3 and TRBJ1-1; D is unresolved. Germline loops: CDR1 SGHNT, CDR2 YENEEA. Trimming left V 5 bases short and J 7 bases short, with 14 bases between. This CDR3 comprises 13 residues. The DNA for the CDR3 is TGTGCCAGCAGCGCTACGGCCAGAGGTGAAGCTTTCTTT. Residues: CASSATARGEAFF.

V and J are TRBV21-1 and TRBJ1-1; TRBD1 reflects the table's D call only, with no check against the DNA. TRBV21-1 is tagged as a pseudogene. CDR3 length: 16 residues. The CDR3 spells CASSKAGDRGNTEAFF. CDR3 nucleotides: TGTGCCAGCAGCAAAGCTGGGGACAGGGGGAACACTGAAGCTTTCTTT.

The CDR3 region is CAIKISGGDYNEQFF. The DNA of the CDR3 is TGTGCCATCAAGATTAGCGGGGGGGATTACAATGAGCAGTTCTTC. This chain connects TRBV10-3 to TRBJ2-1; 11 bases agree with TRBD2. J was trimmed by 4 bases and V by 7 bases; bases with no gene match: 6. Germline lookup yields CDR1 ENHRY and CDR2 SYGVKD. This CDR3 contains 15 residues.

About this clone itself: Other DNA sequences within the sample encode an identical CDR3. The V and J genes are TRBV28 and TRBJ1-5; perhaps TRBD1 as D (5 bases). The germline V gene encodes CDR1 MDHEN and CDR2 SYDVKM. The CDR3 length is 15 residues. The ends were cut back, 5 bases at V and 2 bases at J, with 13 bases in the middle. In DNA form, the CDR3 reads TGTGCCAGCAGTGAGCAGGGATTCGGCAATCAGCCCCAGCATTTT. Its translation: CASSEQGFGNQPQHF.

This rearrangement joins TRBV19 to TRBJ2-7; TRBD2 is a possible D gene (6 bases). The CDR3 is made up of 16 amino acids. Trimming left V 3 bases short and J 2 bases short, with 17 bases between. The germline V gene encodes CDR1 LNHDA and CDR2 SQIVND (reference sequence). The CDR3 loop reads CASSIVTGVPTYEQYF. Here the CDR3 DNA reads TGTGCCAGTAGTATCGTTACGGGGGTCCCCACCTACGAGCAGTACTTC.

The rearrangement uses TRBV5-8 and TRBJ2-7, with unresolved D. Germline V gene sequence: CDR1 SGHTS, CDR2 YDEGEE. The CDR3 loop spans 10 amino acids. V was cut by 4 bases and J by 11 bases, with 10 bases left in between. The CDR3 DNA is TGTGCCAGCAGCGGTCGCGCAAAGTACTTC. Protein product: CASSGRAKYF.

The rearrangement joins TRBV19 to TRBJ1-5; D is undetermined. Trimming removed 1 base from V and 2 bases from J, with 12 bases in between. The germline CDR1 and CDR2 sequences are LNHDA and SQIVND (reference sequence). CDR3 length: 16 amino acids. The CDR3 nucleotides read TGTGCCAGTAGTATAGTTCTAGCCGCTCGCAATCAGCCCCAGCATTTT. Amino acid sequence: CASSIVLAARNQPQHF.

This chain uses TRBV7-9 with TRBJ2-2, with D perhaps matching TRBD1 (5 bases). V was trimmed by 3 bases and J by 1 base, leaving 9 bases between them. This CDR3 is built from 15 residues. Germline lookup yields CDR1 SEHNR and CDR2 FQNEAQ (reference sequence). The CDR3 coding sequence is TGTGCCAGCAGCTTGTGGGGCGGGAACACCGGGGAGCTGTTTTTT. It translates to CASSLWGGNTGELFF.

This chain connects TRBV28 to TRBJ2-4, with 7 positions matching TRBD2. The J segment lost 2 bases and the V segment lost 8 bases, leaving 3 bases of the junction unmatched. The CDR3 is 13 residues long. CDR1 and CDR2 from the germline V gene are MDHEN and SYDVKM. CDR3 coding DNA: TGTGCCAGCGGCGGGGGAACCAAAAACATTCAGTACTTC. As protein: CASGGGTKNIQYF.

This CDR3 is CASSEYRNPATNEKLFF. CDR3 in DNA: TGTGCCAGCAGTGAGTACAGGAATCCTGCAACTAATGAAAAACTGTTTTTT. The chain is built from TRBV25-1 and TRBJ1-4, with D maybe TRBD1 (5 bases). V lost 3 bases and J lost 0, with 14 bases in between. From germline, CDR1 is MGHDK and CDR2 SYGVNS. The CDR3 covers 17 residues.

The chain carries TRBV9 and TRBJ2-1; D is uncertain. CDR1 SGDLS and CDR2 YYNGEE come from the germline V gene. V was trimmed by 0 bases and J by 6 bases, leaving 7 bases between them. The CDR3 has 13 amino acids. The CDR3 nucleotides read TGTGCCAGCAGCGTAGAGTTAGGCAATGAGCAGTTCTTC. Translating gives CASSVELGNEQFF.

The gene calls are TRBV11-2 and TRBJ2-6; D perhaps matches TRBD2 (7 bases). Per germline, CDR1 SGHAT and CDR2 FQNNGV. The V end lost 0 bases, the J end lost 1 base, and 13 bases lay between the germline ends. There are 18 residues in the CDR3. In DNA form, the CDR3 reads TGTGCCAGCAGCTTAGATAGCCGGGGGGCGTCTGGGGCCAACGTCCTGACTTTC. Translating it yields CASSLDSRGASGANVLTF. Supplemented by reference TRBV11-2 and TRBJ2-6, the full variable domain reads EAGVAQSPRYKIIEKRQSVAFWCNPISGHATLYWYQQILGQGPKLLIQFQNNGVVDDSQLPKDRFSAERLKGVDSTLKIQPAKLEDSAVYLCASSLDSRGASGANVLTFGAGSRLTVL.

V and J are TRBV6-5 and TRBJ1-5; no firm D call. The CDR3 runs to 13 residues. The germline V and J ends were trimmed by 10 bases and 6 bases, with 16 bases remaining between them. Germline V gives CDR1 MNHEY, CDR2 SVGAGI. This chain's CDR3 is CATQEGPSQPQHF. CDR3 in DNA: TGTGCCACCCAAGAAGGGCCAAGTCAGCCCCAGCATTTT.

This clone was counted a single time. This chain joins TRBV6-6 and TRBJ2-5; possible D gene TRBD2, 5 bases. V lost 2 bases, J lost 5 bases, and 9 bases lay in between. The CDR3 totals 13 residues. Germline V lookup: CDR1 MNHNY, CDR2 SVGAGI (reference sequence). The CDR3 nucleotides read TGTGCCAGCAGTTACGGGAGTCTCGAGACCCAGTACTTC. Its protein is CASSYGSLETQYF.

This chain joins TRBV10-1 and TRBJ2-3; no clear D. The CDR3 is 14 amino acids. In germline, CDR1 is WNHNN, CDR2 SYGVQD (reference sequence). Trimming took off 2 bases at V and 6 bases at J, with 12 bases between the two ends. Written as DNA, the CDR3 is TGCGCCAGCAGTGAGGAGAGCCATCGGGATACGCAGTATTTT. Protein product: CASSEESHRDTQYF.

This clone came up once. The CDR3 bases are TGCAGTGCCCGAATTTTCGGGGAGCTGTTTTTT. This encodes CSARIFGELFF. The gene calls are TRBV20-1 and TRBJ2-2; D is ambiguous. V was pared by 6 bases and J by 7 bases, with 9 bases between. The CDR3 consists of 11 residues. Per germline, CDR1 DFQATT and CDR2 SNEGSKA (reference sequence).

CDR3 nucleotide sequence: TGCGCCAGCAGCTTGGGACTAAATGGACCCTACGAGCAGTACTTC. As protein: CASSLGLNGPYEQYF. The chain combines TRBV5-1 with TRBJ2-7, with D maybe TRBD2 (5 bases). The V and J ends lost 0 bases and 2 bases respectively, with 12 bases between them. Germline CDR1 and CDR2: SGHRS and YFSETQ. The CDR3 extends over 15 amino acids.

The chain links TRBV28 to TRBJ2-6; 10 positions match TRBD1. CDR1 and CDR2 (germline): MDHEN, SYDVKM. After removal of 5 bases from V and 3 bases from J, the junction contained 7 bases not matched to a gene. CDR3 size: 17 residues. The CDR3 coding sequence is TGTGCCAGCAGTCCTCGACAGGGGGCAAATGGGGCCAACGTCCTGACTTTC. It yields the protein CASSPRQGANGANVLTF.